This TCR beta chain was identified in a study of blood T cell repertoires in COVID-19. Study in general: Sources were T cells, B-cell-depleted T cells, or PBMCs; the material itself was cDNA or gDNA.

Trimming left V 3 bases short and J 0 bases short, with 15 bases between. The CDR3 sequence is 16 residues long. Germline V lookup: CDR1 LNHDA, CDR2 SQIVND (reference sequence). Participants came from about two dozen US areas, aged about 18 to 100 years. Study processing details: Counts of nucleated cells, estimated from reference gene primer amplification, were obtained. Method: immunoSEQ multiplex PCR; TCRdb's copy keeps in-frame clones and lacks some. V, J and clone size reflect that table, while D and trimming were determined from the DNA. The sample yields around 160,000 clones, approximately 87% seen once.

The TCR sequence derives from a woman aged 25 to 39 with acute COVID-19. Sequencing used PBMCs or T cells enriched from blood (not recorded which). This sequence joins TRBV19 and TRBJ2-7, with D possibly matching TRBD1 (6 bases). CDR3 DNA: TGTGCCAGTAGTATCGGACAGCGACAATACTCCTACGAGCAGTACTTC. It is translated as CASSIGQRQYSYEQYF.